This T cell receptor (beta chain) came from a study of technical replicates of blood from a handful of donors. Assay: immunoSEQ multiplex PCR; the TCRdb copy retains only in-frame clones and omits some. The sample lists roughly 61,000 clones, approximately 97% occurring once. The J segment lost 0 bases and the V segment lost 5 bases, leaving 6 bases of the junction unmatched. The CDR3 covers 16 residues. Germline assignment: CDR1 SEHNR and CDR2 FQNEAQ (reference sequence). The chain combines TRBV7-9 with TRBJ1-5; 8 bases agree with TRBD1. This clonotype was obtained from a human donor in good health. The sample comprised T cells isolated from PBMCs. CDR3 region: CASSPLGQGSNQPQHF. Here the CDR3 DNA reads TGTGCCAGCAGCCCCCTCGGACAGGGTAGCAATCAGCCCCAGCATTTT.